The next 29 T cell receptor beta chains were all read from a single sample in a study of long-term antiretroviral therapy in people with HIV. Survey-level resolution applied to immunoSEQ assay v3.0. TCRdb keeps only in-frame clones here, not all; method: immunoSEQ multiplex PCR. This table has some 31,000 clones, around 96% appearing once. Sequencing was performed on unsorted PBMCs, taken 5.3 years after starting antiretroviral therapy. These receptors were collected from a man under 40 with HIV.

The CDR3 nucleotides are TGCAGCGTTGAAGCTAGCGGGACCACAGATACGCAGTATTTT. Protein: CSVEASGTTDTQYF. The genes are TRBV29-1 and TRBJ2-3, with 9 bases aligning to TRBD2. The CDR3 has 14 amino acids. Germline V gives CDR1 SQVTM, CDR2 ANQGSEA. Germline trimming cut 1 base from V and 2 bases from J; bases unmatched to any gene: 1.

In DNA, the CDR3 is TGTGCCTGGATATGGACAGGAGAGCAGGCAGATACGCAGTATTTT. Residues: CAWIWTGEQADTQYF. The genes are TRBV30 and TRBJ2-3, with 7 bases lining up with TRBD1. Germline CDR1 GTSNPN, CDR2 SVGIG (reference sequence). CDR3 length equals 15 residues. Trimming removed 4 bases from V and 4 bases from J; junction bases left unmatched: 11.

The genes are TRBV7-3 and TRBJ2-2, with 11 nucleotides matching TRBD2. Losses at the gene ends were 6 bases for V and 7 bases for J; bases not matched to a gene: 10. This CDR3 is built from 16 residues. The germline CDR1 and CDR2 sequences are SGHTA and FQGTGA. The CDR3 spells CASRAGTSGAYGELFF. For the CDR3, the DNA is TGTGCCAGCAGGGCCGGGACTAGCGGCGCCTACGGGGAGCTGTTTTTT.

V usage is TRBV25-1 and J usage is TRBJ2-1; weak D call: TRBD1 (5 bases). CDR3 length: 14 residues. The V gene's germline CDR1 is MGHDK and CDR2 SYGVNS. Trimming left V 6 bases short and J 5 bases short, with 14 bases between. Written as DNA, the CDR3 is TGTGCCAGCAGCCGGGCAGGGTTCGACAATGAGCAGTTCTTC. This encodes CASSRAGFDNEQFF.

The V gene is TRBV27, the J gene TRBJ1-1, with D maybe TRBD1 (6 bases). Between the trimmed V and J ends, which lost 4 bases and 3 bases, there was a span of 15 bases. From germline, CDR1 is MNHEY and CDR2 SMNVEV (reference sequence). CDR3 length: 15 amino acids. CDR3 nucleotide sequence: TGTGCCAGCAGTTCCTTGGGGGCGGGGGACACTGAAGCTTTCTTT. Translated, it gives CASSSLGAGDTEAFF.

CDR3 in amino acids: CASSLAQSGTRVGETQYF. DNA for the CDR3: TGTGCCAGCAGCTTGGCCCAATCCGGGACTAGGGTGGGCGAGACCCAGTACTTC. The chain employs TRBV5-4 and TRBJ2-5, with TRBD2 matching 8 bases. The J segment lost 5 bases and the V segment lost 0 bases, leaving 15 bases of the junction unmatched. Germline-derived CDR1 and CDR2 are SGHNT and YYREEE (reference sequence). CDR3 length: 18 residues.

The J gene is TRBJ1-1, the V gene TRBV10-3, with TRBD1 matching over 8 bases. V trimming: 6 bases; J trimming: 5 bases; junction bases outside the gene matches: 8. CDR1 and CDR2 from the germline V gene are ENHRY and SYGVKD. The CDR3 runs 14 residues. The CDR3 reads CAIRDNTGGTEAFF. CDR3 DNA: TGTGCCATCAGGGACAATACAGGGGGGACTGAAGCTTTCTTT.

J is TRBJ2-1 and V is TRBV5-1, with TRBD1 matching 10 bases. CDR3 length: 15 amino acids. V was pared by 3 bases and J by 8 bases, with 8 bases of the junction left unmatched. The germline V gene has CDR1 SGHRS and CDR2 YFSETQ. DNA for the CDR3: TGCGCCAGCAGCTCCACGGGACAGGGGTTCGATGAGCAGTTCTTC. Translating it yields CASSSTGQGFDEQFF.

The chain combines TRBV19 with TRBJ2-1, with 10 bases identical to TRBD2. Germline-derived CDR1 and CDR2 are LNHDA and SQIVND (reference sequence). This CDR3 is built from 14 residues. The V segment lost 4 bases and the J segment 15 bases; nucleotides outside the gene matches: 12. CDR3 in DNA: TGTGCCAGTAGTAAGAGACTAGCGGGCGGCGGCGCGTTCTTC. It yields the protein CASSKRLAGGGAFF.

J is TRBJ2-2 and V is TRBV19, with D tentatively TRBD2 (5 bases). The CDR3 spans 14 residues. Trimming removed 7 bases from V and 6 bases from J, with 15 bases in between. CDR1 is LNHDA, CDR2 SQIVND, per germline (reference sequence). CDR3 region: CASTSRGFAGELFF. CDR3 nucleotide sequence: TGTGCCAGTACGAGTCGGGGTTTCGCCGGGGAGCTGTTTTTT.

V gene TRBV19 combines with J gene TRBJ1-5, with TRBD1 matching 10 bases. Germline CDR1 LNHDA, CDR2 SQIVND (reference sequence). Trimming took 7 bases from V and 3 from J; bases not matched to a gene: 3. This CDR3 comprises 14 residues. CDR3 protein: CASKGTGANQPQHF. CDR3 in DNA: TGTGCCAGTAAAGGGACAGGGGCCAATCAGCCCCAGCATTTT. Filled out from reference TRBV19 and TRBJ1-5, the complete variable domain reads DGGITQSPKYLFRKEGQNVTLSCEQNLNHDAMYWYRQDPGQGLRLIYYSQIVNDFQKGDIAEGYSVSREKKESFPLTVTSAQKNPTAFYLCASKGTGANQPQHFGDGTRLSIL.

The chain joins TRBV15 to TRBJ2-7; no clear D. The CDR3 consists of 14 residues. The V end lost 0 bases, the J end lost 6 bases, and 12 bases lay between the germline ends. The V gene's germline CDR1 is LNHNV and CDR2 YYDKDF (reference sequence). CDR3 region: CATSRDRVTGEQYF. CDR3 nucleotides: TGTGCCACCAGCAGAGATCGGGTCACGGGCGAGCAGTACTTC.

The J gene is TRBJ2-4, the V gene TRBV4-3; unclear D gene. Trimming took 0 bases from V and 0 from J, leaving 3 bases between them. CDR3 size: 14 residues. The germline V gene encodes CDR1 LGHNA and CDR2 YSLEER. In nucleotides, the CDR3 is TGCGCCAGCAGCCAAGACCTAGCCAAAAACATTCAGTACTTC. Translating gives CASSQDLAKNIQYF.

This clone is medium-sized within its sample. The V and J genes are TRBV29-1 and TRBJ1-3; TRBD1 is a possible D gene (5 bases). V lost 7 bases to trimming and J lost 1 base, with 8 bases between them. The CDR3 length is 12 residues. Germline V gene lookup returns CDR1 SQVTM and CDR2 ANQGSEA. The CDR3 is CSGGDSGNTIYF. The CDR3 DNA is TGCAGCGGGGGGGATTCTGGAAACACCATATATTTT.

This chain joins TRBV7-2 and TRBJ2-5; TRBD1 might be the D (7 bases). Germline CDR1 is SGHTA and CDR2 is FQGNSA. The CDR3 totals 19 residues. Between the trimmed V and J ends, which lost 5 bases and 2 bases, there was a span of 27 bases. The CDR3 region is CASSGGIRGLLVGQETQYF. CDR3 nucleotide sequence: TGTGCCAGCAGCGGGGGGATAAGGGGGCTACTTGTGGGGCAAGAGACCCAGTACTTC.

The genes are TRBV6-5 and TRBJ1-1; 7 bases fit TRBD1. CDR3 size: 15 residues. The V gene end was trimmed by 2 bases and the J gene end by 1 base; junction bases not matched to a gene: 4. Per the germline V gene, CDR1 is MNHEY and CDR2 is SVGAGI. The DNA of the CDR3 is TGTGCCAGCAGTTACGCGGCAGGGGGGAACACTGAAGCTTTCTTT. Its protein is CASSYAAGGNTEAFF.

The chain recombines TRBV5-1 with TRBJ2-2; D not resolved. CDR1 is SGHRS, CDR2 YFSETQ, per germline. The CDR3 has 15 amino acids. Trimming removed 1 base from V and 1 base from J, with 8 bases in between. CDR3 loop: CASSLSNWNTGELFF. The CDR3 nucleotides are TGCGCCAGCAGCTTGTCTAACTGGAACACCGGGGAGCTGTTTTTT.

The chain combines TRBV27 with TRBJ1-2, with 7 bases matching TRBD1. Germline values: CDR1 MNHEY, CDR2 SMNVEV (reference sequence). The V segment lost 5 bases and the J segment 5 bases; nucleotides outside the gene matches: 14. The CDR3 sequence is 16 residues long. The CDR3 sequence is CASSPGTVSLWYGYTF. DNA for the CDR3: TGTGCCAGCAGTCCCGGGACAGTTTCCCTGTGGTATGGCTACACCTTC.

Points on this clone: Other nucleotide sequences in the sample specify the same CDR3. The chain combines TRBV28 with TRBJ2-7; D is unresolved. The CDR3 is made up of 12 amino acids. Germline loops: CDR1 MDHEN, CDR2 SYDVKM. Trimming removed 4 bases from V and 0 bases from J, with 4 bases in between. This chain's CDR3 is CASSSPSYEQYF. CDR3 DNA: TGTGCCAGCAGTTCGCCCTCCTACGAGCAGTACTTC.

The V call is TRBV5-1, the J call TRBJ1-1, with D possibly being TRBD1 (6 bases). The germline V and J ends were trimmed by 4 bases and 5 bases, with 21 bases remaining between them. The CDR3 sequence is 16 residues long. The germline gives CDR1 SGHRS, CDR2 YFSETQ. CDR3 DNA: TGCGCCAGCAGCCACGGGACAAATGTGCCACGGACTGAAGCTTTCTTT. As protein: CASSHGTNVPRTEAFF.

The V call is TRBV6-5, the J call TRBJ1-5; D gene ambiguous. Trimming took off 8 bases at V and 3 bases at J, with 11 bases between the two ends. The germline V gene has CDR1 MNHEY and CDR2 SVGAGI. The CDR3 consists of 13 residues. The DNA for the CDR3 is TGTGCCAGCTCGATAGCACACAATCAGCCCCAGCATTTT. Translated: CASSIAHNQPQHF.

This chain connects TRBV6-1 to TRBJ2-7; D is uncertain. The germline V gene encodes CDR1 MNHNS and CDR2 SASEGT. The CDR3 has 14 residues. V was cut by 3 bases and J by 4 bases, with 13 bases left in between. The CDR3 region has the DNA TGTGCCAGCAGTGATGACTCCCAGCTATACGAGCAGTACTTC. Its translation: CASSDDSQLYEQYF.

The rearrangement uses TRBV19 and TRBJ1-5; TRBD1 agrees at 7 bases. J lost 0 bases, V lost 5 bases, and 10 bases had no gene match. The CDR3 is made up of 17 amino acids. Germline V lookup: CDR1 LNHDA, CDR2 SQIVND (reference sequence). This CDR3 reads CASSAPSGTASNQPQHF. The CDR3, as DNA: TGTGCCAGTAGTGCCCCCTCGGGGACAGCTAGCAATCAGCCCCAGCATTTT.

The chain uses TRBV27 and TRBJ2-3; the match to TRBD2 covers 7 bases. The CDR3 runs to 16 residues. Per the germline V gene, CDR1 is MNHEY and CDR2 is SMNVEV (reference sequence). Unmatched junction bases numbered 3, after V lost 0 bases and J lost 0 bases. The CDR3 reads CASSLSPSGSTDTQYF. As DNA, the CDR3 is TGTGCCAGCAGTTTATCCCCTAGCGGTAGCACAGATACGCAGTATTTT.

The chain employs TRBV29-1 and TRBJ2-2, with D possibly TRBD1 on 6 matching bases. The CDR3 is 13 residues long. Germline V gene data show CDR1 as SQVTM and CDR2 as ANQGSEA. V lost 4 bases and J lost 0, with 6 bases in between. CDR3 region: CSVGTANTGELFF. DNA for the CDR3: TGCAGCGTTGGGACAGCGAACACCGGGGAGCTGTTTTTT.

This chain joins TRBV4-1 and TRBJ1-2, with 8 bases lining up with TRBD1. Germline lookup yields CDR1 MGHRA and CDR2 YSYEKL. The ends lost 8 bases at V and 5 bases at J; junction bases unmatched: 10. This CDR3 has 14 amino acids. The CDR3 protein is CASRPGGVAYGYTF. CDR3 DNA sequence: TGCGCCAGCCGTCCAGGGGGCGTAGCGTATGGCTACACCTTC.

The chain carries TRBV6-5 and TRBJ1-2; 10 bases match TRBD1. V gave up 2 bases and J gave up 7 bases; unmatched junction bases: 7. CDR1 MNHEY and CDR2 SVGAGI come from the germline V gene. The CDR3 has 15 amino acids. CDR3 residues: CASSYMGQGTAGYTF. CDR3 nucleotides: TGTGCCAGCAGTTACATGGGACAGGGGACGGCTGGCTACACCTTC.

This rearrangement joins TRBV10-3 to TRBJ2-7; 10 bases agree with TRBD1. Germline CDR1 and CDR2: ENHRY and SYGVKD. This CDR3 comprises 15 residues. V shed 3 bases, J shed 5 bases, and the junction held 7 bases outside the gene matches. CDR3 region: CAISDPRDRGNEQYF. The CDR3 DNA reads as TGTGCCATCAGTGACCCCCGGGACAGGGGAAACGAGCAGTACTTC.

Within the sample, this clone is large. This specimen includes other DNA sequences encoding the same CDR3. This sequence joins TRBV19 and TRBJ2-7, with D tentatively TRBD2 (6 bases). Germline CDR1 is LNHDA and CDR2 is SQIVND (reference sequence). CDR3 length equals 13 residues. The V gene lost 3 bases and the J gene lost 5 bases, with 11 bases spanning the gap. In DNA, the CDR3 is TGTGCCAGTAGTATCGCGTCGGGGGACGAGCAGTACTTC. Translation: CASSIASGDEQYF.